Below are 30 T cell receptor beta chains sequenced from a single sample in a study of blood T cell repertoires in COVID-19 (dated by TCRdb to the early 2020s). Library creation used the immunoSEQ multiplex PCR assay. This is the immuneACCESS table as TCRdb keeps it, with only in-frame sequences that have V and J called. A part of the clones is gone; compared with another copy, unresolved V genes explain less than half, and the rest is unexplained. This sample comprises more than 200,000 clones, roughly nine tenths of them detected only once. The top ten clonotypes cover approximately 0.66% of the sample. Sequencing was done on a sample of peripheral blood. The receptors come from a man aged 35-49 years with acute or convalescent COVID-19.

The chain carries TRBV23-1 and TRBJ2-1, with TRBD2 matching 9 bases. TRBV23-1 falls under the ORF class, with uncertain function. CDR3 length: 15 residues. The ends lost 1 base at V and 5 bases at J; junction bases unmatched: 3. The CDR3 sequence: CASSQLAGEHNEQFF. The CDR3, as DNA: TGCGCCAGCAGTCAATTAGCGGGAGAACACAATGAGCAGTTCTTC.

The gene calls are TRBV4-3 and TRBJ2-2, with 7 bases fitting TRBD2. Germline V gives CDR1 LGHNA, CDR2 YSLEER. The ends lost 3 bases at V and 5 bases at J; junction bases unmatched: 3. CDR3 length: 14 residues. CDR3 coding DNA: TGCGCCAGCAGCCAGGCGGGAGCGACCGGGGAGCTGTTTTTT. This codes for CASSQAGATGELFF.

The CDR3 bases are TGTGCCACCAGCGACAGGGTACGGTCCAATGAGCAGTTCTTC. Its translation is CATSDRVRSNEQFF. The rearrangement joins TRBV24-1 to TRBJ2-1; 7 bases map to TRBD1. The ends lost 7 bases at V and 6 bases at J; junction bases unmatched: 8. This CDR3 has 14 amino acids. Germline lookup yields CDR1 KGHDR and CDR2 SFDVKD.

This chain connects TRBV19 to TRBJ2-2; a possible D gene is TRBD2 (7 bases). The germline CDR1 and CDR2 sequences are LNHDA and SQIVND (reference sequence). The CDR3 totals 16 residues. The V end lost 5 bases, the J end lost 5 bases, and 18 bases lay between the germline ends. CDR3 amino acids: CASSLPSGRGTGELFF. CDR3 nucleotides: TGTGCCAGTAGTCTCCCAAGTGGGAGGGGGACCGGGGAGCTGTTTTTT.

This chain joins TRBV24-1 and TRBJ1-2; no firm D call. CDR1 is KGHDR and CDR2 is SFDVKD in the germline V gene. V lost 5 bases to trimming and J lost 4 bases, with 10 bases between them. CDR3 length: 13 residues. The CDR3 sequence: CATSGAPFYGYTF. The CDR3 DNA reads as TGTGCCACCAGTGGGGCACCCTTCTATGGCTACACCTTC.

This clone was seen a single time. This CDR3 is also generated by other DNA sequences in the sample. The chain recombines TRBV6-5 with TRBJ1-1; a possible D gene is TRBD1 (6 bases). Trimming took 0 bases from V and 2 from J, leaving 7 bases between them. CDR3 size: 14 residues. CDR1 MNHEY and CDR2 SVGAGI come from the germline V gene. The DNA of the CDR3 is TGTGCCAGCAGTTACTCGACAGGTAACACTGAAGCTTTCTTT. Translation: CASSYSTGNTEAFF.

The chain recombines TRBV5-8 with TRBJ2-7; TRBD2 matches at 12 bases. Germline CDR1 reads SGHTS; CDR2 reads YDEGEE. The ends lost 4 bases at V and 5 bases at J; junction bases unmatched: 1. This CDR3 has 13 amino acids. CDR3 DNA: TGTGCCAGCAGCGGACTAGCGGGAAACGAGCAGTACTTC. This sequence encodes CASSGLAGNEQYF.

The rearrangement joins TRBV7-7 to TRBJ1-4, with no clear D. Germline values: CDR1 SSHAT, CDR2 FNYEAQ (reference sequence). V was pared by 5 bases and J by 1 base, with 11 bases between. The length of the CDR3 is 15 residues. This CDR3 is CASSRKHGTNEKLFF. CDR3 DNA sequence: TGTGCCAGCAGCCGAAAACATGGAACTAATGAAAAACTGTTTTTT.

The J gene is TRBJ1-2, the V gene TRBV13; D call uncertain. V lost 5 bases and J lost 4, with 20 bases in between. This CDR3 region has 16 residues. Germline V CDR1 and CDR2: PRHDT, FYEKMQ (reference sequence). CDR3 protein: CASSHPRQEGLYGYTF. Written as DNA, the CDR3 is TGTGCCAGCAGCCATCCCCGCCAGGAGGGCCTCTATGGCTACACCTTC.

There are a few counts of this clone. The chain is built from TRBV7-6 and TRBJ2-2, with TRBD1 matching over 9 bases. The ends lost 5 bases at V and 2 bases at J; junction bases unmatched: 15. Germline V gene data show CDR1 as SGHVS and CDR2 as FNYEAQ. The CDR3 sequence is 19 residues long. The DNA for the CDR3 is TGTGCCAGCAGCCCAGGCCCGGGACAGGGTAGAGGAAACACCGGGGAGCTGTTTTTT. This sequence encodes CASSPGPGQGRGNTGELFF.

As regards this clone: The sample contains more than one DNA sequence encoding this CDR3. The rearrangement uses TRBV28 and TRBJ2-3, with TRBD2 identical over 12 bases. V was clipped by 7 bases and J by 0 bases; unmatched bases: 2. Looked up from germline, CDR1 is MDHEN and CDR2 is SYDVKM. The CDR3 has 15 amino acids. This CDR3 is CASIGTSGSTDTQYF. CDR3 nucleotide sequence: TGTGCCAGCATCGGGACTAGCGGGAGCACAGATACGCAGTATTTT.

This chain uses TRBV6-2 or TRBV6-3 with TRBJ1-1, with D possibly matching TRBD1 (5 bases). The CDR3 has 14 residues. Trimming left V 6 bases short and J 4 bases short, with 15 bases between. CDR1 is MNHEY, CDR2 SVGEGT, per germline. The CDR3 DNA follows: TGTGCCAGCAGCACGACGCAGGGATTCACTGAAGCTTTCTTT. Protein sequence: CASSTTQGFTEAFF.

This clone has just one count. This sequence joins TRBV5-1 and TRBJ1-6; 7 positions agree with TRBD1. Per germline, CDR1 SGHRS and CDR2 YFSETQ. The CDR3 has 13 residues. V dropped 5 bases and J dropped 5; count of bases not matched to a gene: 1. The CDR3 DNA reads TGCGCCAGCAGAGGGACAGATAATTCACCCCTCCACTTT. Translated: CASRGTDNSPLHF.

The chain is built from TRBV5-5 and TRBJ2-7, with D unclear. CDR1 and CDR2 (germline): SGHKS, YYEKEE (reference sequence). V lost 4 bases, J lost 2 bases, and 10 bases lay in between. CDR3 length: 13 residues. CDR3 loop: CASSKRLTYEQYF. As DNA, the CDR3 is TGTGCCAGCAGCAAGCGACTGACCTACGAGCAGTACTTC.

The chain links TRBV7-2 to TRBJ2-3, with a weak D call TRBD2 (5 bases). Germline loops: CDR1 SGHTA, CDR2 FQGNSA. This CDR3 region has 18 residues. Trimming took 5 bases from V and 4 from J, leaving 25 bases between them. CDR3 protein: CASSPPHTGVISADTQYF. In DNA form, the CDR3 reads TGTGCCAGCAGCCCACCCCACACCGGGGTAATAAGCGCAGATACGCAGTATTTT.

DNA for the CDR3: TGTGCCATCAGTGAGGGGGTGACAGGGAACACCGGGGAGCTGTTTTTT. Translation: CAISEGVTGNTGELFF. This sequence joins TRBV10-3 and TRBJ2-2, with D tentatively TRBD1 (6 bases). Deletions cut 2 bases from V and 1 base from J, with 11 bases between. Germline V lookup: CDR1 ENHRY, CDR2 SYGVKD. CDR3 length: 16 amino acids.

The chain employs TRBV28 and TRBJ1-1; 11 bases line up with TRBD1. The germline CDR1 and CDR2 sequences are MDHEN and SYDVKM. Trimming cost V 8 bases and J 4 bases; bases outside gene matches: 12. This CDR3 is 16 amino acids long. The CDR3 nucleotides read TGTGCCAGCCATCCCTCGGGACAGGGGGTCCCCACTGAAGCTTTCTTT. The encoded protein is CASHPSGQGVPTEAFF.

The CDR3 loop is CASSLAVSNQPQHF. CDR3 coding DNA: TGTGCCAGCAGCTTAGCGGTTAGCAATCAGCCCCAGCATTTT. The chain combines TRBV11-2 with TRBJ1-5, with unresolved D. The CDR3 length is 14 residues. CDR1 SGHAT and CDR2 FQNNGV come from the germline V gene. V lost 1 base and J 0 bases, leaving 4 bases between the germline ends. The complete variable domain, with remaining parts taken from reference TRBV11-2 and TRBJ1-5, reads EAGVAQSPRYKIIEKRQSVAFWCNPISGHATLYWYQQILGQGPKLLIQFQNNGVVDDSQLPKDRFSAERLKGVDSTLKIQPAKLEDSAVYLCASSLAVSNQPQHFGDGTRLSIL.

This chain joins TRBV4-1 and TRBJ2-7; D possibly corresponds to TRBD2 (5 bases). Germline-derived CDR1 and CDR2 are MGHRA and YSYEKL. The V gene lost 0 bases and the J gene lost 2 bases, with 11 bases spanning the gap. This CDR3 contains 15 residues. The CDR3 region is CASSQDDHGTYEQYF. The CDR3 DNA reads TGCGCCAGCAGCCAAGACGACCACGGGACCTACGAGCAGTACTTC.

The V call is TRBV5-1, the J call TRBJ1-1; possibly TRBD1 for D (5 bases). V was trimmed by 5 bases and J by 2 bases, leaving 10 bases between them. This CDR3 is built from 13 residues. Germline V gene sequence: CDR1 SGHRS, CDR2 YFSETQ. DNA for the CDR3: TGCGCCAGCAGTCAAGGGGCTAACACTGAAGCTTTCTTT. This gives the protein CASSQGANTEAFF. The full variable domain, in which reference TRBV5-1 and TRBJ1-1 provide the parts outside the CDR3, is KAGVTQTPRYLIKTRGQQVTLSCSPISGHRSVSWYQQTPGQGLQFLFEYFSETQRNKGNFPGRFSGRQFSNSRSEMNVSTLELGDSALYLCASSQGANTEAFFGQGTRLTVV.

The V and J genes are TRBV30 and TRBJ1-6; tentatively, D is TRBD1 (5 bases). Germline-derived CDR1 and CDR2 are GTSNPN and SVGIG (reference sequence). The CDR3 runs to 12 residues. V dropped 0 bases and J dropped 10 bases, with 7 bases sitting between them. The CDR3, as DNA: TGTGCCTGGAGTGTGGGGGGATCACCCCTCCACTTT. Its protein product is CAWSVGGSPLHF. Full variable domain (missing parts from reference TRBV30 and TRBJ1-6): SQTIHQWPATLVQPVGSPLSLECTVEGTSNPNLYWYRQAAGRGLQLLFYSVGIGQISSEVPQNLSASRPQDRQFILSSKKLLLSDSGFYLCAWSVGGSPLHFGNGTRLTVT.

In DNA, the CDR3 is TGTGCCAGTAGTATAGGCAGGGGGTTCTACAATGAGCAGTTCTTC. Amino acids: CASSIGRGFYNEQFF. V is TRBV19 and J is TRBJ2-1; 7 positions agree with TRBD1. The germline V gene encodes CDR1 LNHDA and CDR2 SQIVND (reference sequence). V was pared by 1 base and J by 3 bases, with 3 bases of the junction left unmatched. This CDR3 comprises 15 residues.

The chain couples TRBV18 to TRBJ1-1; the D is unclear. Trimming left V 0 bases short and J 2 bases short, with 25 bases between. The CDR3 is 20 residues long. Looked up from germline, CDR1 is KGHSH and CDR2 is LQKENI. The CDR3: CASSPPETGMAGRENTEAFF. The CDR3 DNA reads TGTGCCAGCTCACCACCGGAGACCGGAATGGCGGGGAGGGAAAACACTGAAGCTTTCTTT.

This chain joins TRBV28 and TRBJ1-2; possibly TRBD1 for D (6 bases). This CDR3 has 15 amino acids. Deletions cut 6 bases from V and 1 base from J, with 15 bases between. Germline loops: CDR1 MDHEN, CDR2 SYDVKM. The CDR3 sequence: CASSLPGHVNYGYTF. The CDR3 nucleotides are TGTGCCAGCAGCCTTCCGGGACATGTTAACTATGGCTACACCTTC.

V and J are TRBV3-1 (or the pseudogene TRBV3-2) and TRBJ2-1, with 8 bases identical to TRBD1. Losses at the gene ends were 4 bases for V and 1 base for J; bases not matched to a gene: 0. From germline, CDR1 is LGHDT and CDR2 YNNKEL (reference sequence). The CDR3 totals 14 residues. CDR3 DNA: TGTGCCAGCAGCCGACAGGGGTCCTACAATGAGCAGTTCTTC. Translation gives CASSRQGSYNEQFF.

The V and J genes are TRBV19 and TRBJ2-4; 11 bases agree with TRBD1. Trimming took 5 bases from V and 6 from J; bases not matched to a gene: 3. The CDR3 has 14 amino acids. Germline values: CDR1 LNHDA, CDR2 SQIVND (reference sequence). CDR3 DNA: TGTGCCAGTAGTGCTGGGACAGGGGGAAACATTCAGTACTTC. Protein sequence: CASSAGTGGNIQYF.

The rearrangement uses TRBV12-3 or TRBV12-4 and TRBJ1-6, with no clear D. CDR3 length: 12 amino acids. V gave up 5 bases and J gave up 8 bases, with 7 bases separating them. The CDR3 protein is CASSGTDSPLHF. The DNA for the CDR3 is TGTGCCAGCAGTGGTACAGATTCACCCCTCCACTTT.

V is TRBV14 and J is TRBJ2-5, with 8 bases aligning to TRBD1. CDR1 SGHDN and CDR2 FVKESK come from the germline V gene. V dropped 5 bases and J dropped 2; count of bases not matched to a gene: 7. This CDR3 has 15 residues. Here the CDR3 DNA reads TGTGCCAGCAGCAGTACCAGGGGGCTGCAAGAGACCCAGTACTTC. Translation gives CASSSTRGLQETQYF.

DNA of the CDR3: TGTGCCAGCAGCTTTGGGGGGGATACGCAGTATTTT. It encodes CASSFGGDTQYF. The chain links TRBV7-9 to TRBJ2-3; a possible D gene is TRBD2 (6 bases). Deletions cut 3 bases from V and 6 bases from J, with 7 bases between. CDR1 is SEHNR and CDR2 is FQNEAQ in the germline V gene (reference sequence). This CDR3 region has 12 residues.

V is TRBV9 and J is TRBJ2-5, with 8 bases that match TRBD2. The CDR3 spans 16 residues. Trimming at V came to 0 bases and at J to 1 base, leaving 5 bases not matched to a gene. Germline V gene lookup returns CDR1 SGDLS and CDR2 YYNGEE. CDR3 nucleotides: TGTGCCAGCAGCGTAGACCCGGGGGGGGGCCAAGAGACCCAGTACTTC. Translation gives CASSVDPGGGQETQYF.